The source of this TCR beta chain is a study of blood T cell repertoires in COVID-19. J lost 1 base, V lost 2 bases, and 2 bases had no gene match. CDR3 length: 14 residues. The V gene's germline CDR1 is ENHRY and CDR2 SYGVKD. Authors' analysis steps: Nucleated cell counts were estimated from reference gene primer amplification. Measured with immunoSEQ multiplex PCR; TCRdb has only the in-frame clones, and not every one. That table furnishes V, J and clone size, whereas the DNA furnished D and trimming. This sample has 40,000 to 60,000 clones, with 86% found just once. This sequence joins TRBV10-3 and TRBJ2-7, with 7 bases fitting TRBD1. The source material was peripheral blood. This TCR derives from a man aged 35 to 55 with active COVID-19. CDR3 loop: CAISEADRSYEQYF. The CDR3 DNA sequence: TGTGCCATCAGTGAGGCGGACAGGTCCTACGAGCAGTACTTC.